The T cell receptor (beta chain) under discussion was sequenced for a study of blood T cell repertoires in COVID-19. Study-level background: Samples taken during acute and convalescent COVID-19 were collected in the United States, Italy and Spain. Sources were T cells, B-cell-depleted T cells, or PBMCs; the material itself was cDNA or gDNA.

The CDR3 totals 14 residues. V lost 4 bases to trimming and J lost 4 bases, with 13 bases between them. CDR1 is SGHTS, CDR2 YDEGEE, per germline. This clone was counted a single time. Per the original data handling: Estimation of nucleated cell counts relied on the amplification of reference gene primers. Data came from immunoSEQ multiplex PCR; TCRdb stores just in-frame clones and leaves some out. Clonal size and the V and J genes are those of that table, whereas D and trimming came from the DNA. Seen here are approximately 200,000 clones, roughly 80% observed once, and the top ten hold 10%. The genes are TRBV5-8 and TRBJ2-3; the D gene is possibly TRBD2 (6 bases). This TCR was sampled from a woman aged 80 or over with acute or convalescent COVID-19. Sequenced input: peripheral blood. CDR3: CASSIGGIPDTQYF. The CDR3 DNA sequence: TGTGCCAGCAGCATAGGCGGGATACCAGATACGCAGTATTTT.